This T cell receptor beta chain was observed in a study of blood T cell repertoires in COVID-19. Study-level information: Samples taken during acute and convalescent COVID-19 were collected in the United States, Italy and Spain. PBMCs, B-cell-depleted T cells, or T cells provided the cDNA or gDNA that made up the material.

This CDR3 region has 16 residues. V shed 4 bases and J shed 8 bases, with 22 bases lying between them. Germline values: CDR1 SGHRS, CDR2 YFSETQ. Study processing details: Amplifying reference gene primers gave estimates of nucleated cell counts. Only in-frame clones appear in the TCRdb table, and some are missing; sequencing was by immunoSEQ multiplex PCR. V and J calls and clone size are given by that table; D and trimming were obtained from the DNA. The sample has over 200,000 clones, less than 90% seen once. The chain joins TRBV5-1 to TRBJ2-4, with a tentative D call TRBD2 (6 bases). The sample taken for sequencing was peripheral blood. This receptor was obtained from a woman aged 70-85 years with active or convalescent COVID-19. Here the CDR3 reads CASSPTHTQGGDIQYF. DNA of the CDR3: TGCGCCAGCAGCCCTACCCATACTCAGGGCGGGGACATTCAGTACTTC.